The 20 T cell receptor beta chains in this list originate from one sample, sequenced in a study of shared clonotypes between healthy human individuals. The protocol was immunoSEQ multiplex PCR, while the TCRdb copy is restricted to in-frame clones and leaves out a portion. The data contain roughly 2,000,000 clones, about 95% of them seen just once; the ten biggest clones take up more than 0.9%. Naivety among CD8 cells was defined by CD45RO negativity and positive CCR7 selection, thereby excluding terminally differentiated effector memory CD45RA+ cells. The source material was naive CD8+ T cells sorted from blood. All receptors come from a young man in good health.

This clone was recorded once. This rearrangement joins TRBV4-3 to TRBJ2-7; D gene unclear. Trimming took off 1 base at V and 2 bases at J, with 9 bases between the two ends. The CDR3 sequence is 14 residues long. CDR1 LGHNA and CDR2 YSLEER come from the germline V gene. CDR3 region: CASSQGHGTYEQYF. CDR3 bases: TGCGCCAGCAGCCAAGGGCACGGAACCTACGAGCAGTACTTC.

The chain couples TRBV5-1 to TRBJ2-5; D is uncertain. V was clipped by 0 bases and J by 0 bases, with 3 bases between them. CDR1 and CDR2 from the germline V gene are SGHRS and YFSETQ. The length of the CDR3 is 13 residues. The chain's CDR3 is CASSLGYQETQYF. In nucleotides, the CDR3 is TGCGCCAGCAGCTTGGGGTACCAAGAGACCCAGTACTTC.

The chain uses TRBV5-6 and TRBJ2-7; possible D gene TRBD2, 6 bases. Germline V lookup: CDR1 SGHDT, CDR2 YYEEEE. V was cut by 1 base and J by 3 bases, with 11 bases left in between. The CDR3 runs to 14 residues. CDR3 sequence (DNA): TGTGCCAGCAGCTTGAGACTAGACGACTACGAGCAGTACTTC. It specifies CASSLRLDDYEQYF.

Only one count was recorded for this clone. The genes are TRBV5-5 and TRBJ1-4, with 8 positions matching TRBD1. Trimming at V came to 4 bases and at J to 7 bases, leaving 12 bases not matched to a gene. Per the germline V gene, CDR1 is SGHKS and CDR2 is YYEKEE (reference sequence). The CDR3 is made up of 16 amino acids. CDR3 loop: CASSATPGQVIEKLFF. The CDR3 region has the DNA TGTGCCAGCAGCGCCACGCCGGGACAGGTTATTGAAAAACTGTTTTTT.

This CDR3 reads CASIQDRGPQETQYF. For the CDR3, the DNA is TGTGCCAGCATTCAGGACAGGGGGCCCCAAGAGACCCAGTACTTC. The chain has TRBV6-6 and TRBJ2-5; TRBD1 aligns across 11 bases. The junction had 5 bases not matched to a gene; V was cut back by 7 bases and J by 1 base. CDR3 length: 15 amino acids. The germline gives CDR1 MNHNY, CDR2 SVGAGI (reference sequence).

A note on this clone: This sample includes further DNA sequences coding for the same CDR3. The rearrangement uses TRBV27 and TRBJ1-1; D remains unclear. Germline V gene data show CDR1 as MNHEY and CDR2 as SMNVEV (reference sequence). V lost 6 bases and J 1 base, leaving 6 bases between the germline ends. The CDR3 consists of 12 residues. CDR3 bases: TGTGCCAGCAGGCGAGGGAACACTGAAGCTTTCTTT. Protein: CASRRGNTEAFF.

The chain carries TRBV6-5 and TRBJ2-3; D ambiguous. The germline V gene has CDR1 MNHEY and CDR2 SVGAGI. CDR3 length: 14 residues. The ends were cut back, 0 bases at V and 0 bases at J, with 4 bases in the middle. The CDR3 coding sequence is TGTGCCAGCAGTTACTCGCACAGCACAGATACGCAGTATTTT. As protein: CASSYSHSTDTQYF.

This chain connects TRBV2 to TRBJ1-2, with D uncertain. The germline V gene has CDR1 SNHLY and CDR2 FYNNEI. V was pared by 6 bases and J by 4 bases, with 9 bases between. The CDR3 is made up of 12 amino acids. In nucleotides, the CDR3 is TGTGCCAGCAGAGGCAACAGCTATGGCTACACCTTC. Protein sequence: CASRGNSYGYTF.

The chain is built from TRBV6-1 and TRBJ2-7; possibly TRBD1 for D (5 bases). The CDR3 has 17 residues. The V and J ends lost 1 base and 0 bases respectively, with 16 bases between them. Germline V gene data show CDR1 as MNHNS and CDR2 as SASEGT. CDR3 DNA sequence: TGTGCCAGCAGTGAAGTATGGAACCCCCAGGGCTCCTACGAGCAGTACTTC. It translates to CASSEVWNPQGSYEQYF.

This chain links TRBV7-3 with TRBJ2-5, with TRBD2 as a possible D gene (6 bases). Trimming left V 2 bases short and J 5 bases short, with 12 bases between. The CDR3 runs to 14 residues. Germline lookup yields CDR1 SGHTA and CDR2 FQGTGA. The CDR3 loop reads CASSLAGTGETQYF. Here the CDR3 DNA reads TGTGCCAGCAGCTTAGCGGGAACGGGTGAGACCCAGTACTTC.

This clone has a single count. J is TRBJ1-1 and V is TRBV6-1, with 9 positions matching TRBD1. V gave up 7 bases and J gave up 4 bases; unmatched junction bases: 4. There are 13 residues in the CDR3. Germline CDR1 is MNHNS and CDR2 is SASEGT. This CDR3 reads CASKDRGITEAFF. DNA of the CDR3: TGTGCCAGCAAGGACAGGGGAATCACTGAAGCTTTCTTT.

To note about this clone: Other DNA sequences in the same sample also yield this CDR3. The chain uses TRBV27 and TRBJ1-6, with D unclear. The CDR3 runs to 15 residues. The germline gives CDR1 MNHEY, CDR2 SMNVEV (reference sequence). V was clipped by 3 bases and J by 5 bases, with 11 bases between them. The CDR3 region is CASSFLGGHNSPLHF. Here the CDR3 DNA reads TGTGCCAGCAGTTTCCTTGGCGGGCATAATTCACCCCTCCACTTT.

The chain joins TRBV27 to TRBJ2-1, with 8 bases identical to TRBD1. This CDR3 is built from 15 residues. The V and J ends lost 2 bases and 7 bases, in that order; junction bases with no gene match: 7. Germline-derived CDR1 and CDR2 are MNHEY and SMNVEV (reference sequence). The CDR3 DNA reads as TGTGCCAGCAGTTTAGACAGGGGAGCGGGTAATGAGCAGTTCTTC. This sequence encodes CASSLDRGAGNEQFF.

The CDR3 nucleotides are TGCAGTGCTAGGCTAGGACACGAAGCTTTCTTT. The encoded protein is CSARLGHEAFF. V usage is TRBV20-1 and J usage is TRBJ1-1; D is perhaps TRBD1 (5 bases). The CDR3 length is 11 residues. Germline values: CDR1 DFQATT, CDR2 SNEGSKA (reference sequence). The V and J ends lost 3 bases and 8 bases respectively, with 10 bases between them.

The gene calls are TRBV19 and TRBJ2-3, with D possibly called TRBD1 or TRBD2 (5 bases each). This CDR3 comprises 15 residues. V dropped 3 bases and J dropped 5 bases, with 15 bases sitting between them. Germline V gene lookup returns CDR1 LNHDA and CDR2 SQIVND (reference sequence). In DNA form, the CDR3 reads TGTGCCAGTAGTATGATAGGAGCTGGGGGAGATACGCAGTATTTT. This translates into CASSMIGAGGDTQYF.

V and J are TRBV6-6 and TRBJ1-2; D remains unclear. Trimming stripped 2 bases from V and 6 bases from J, with 1 base between. The CDR3 length is 10 residues. Germline CDR1 MNHNY, CDR2 SVGAGI (reference sequence). CDR3 region: CASSYNGYTF. CDR3 nucleotide sequence: TGTGCCAGCAGTTACAATGGCTACACCTTC.

The DNA for the CDR3 is TGTGCCAGCAGACCCGGACTCGAGGTTGAAGCTTTCTTT. This gives the protein CASRPGLEVEAFF. V gene TRBV2 combines with J gene TRBJ1-1; D not resolved. Germline-derived CDR1 and CDR2 are SNHLY and FYNNEI. This CDR3 is built from 13 residues. V dropped 6 bases and J dropped 7 bases, with 15 bases sitting between them.

Concerning this clone: The same CDR3 also results from other DNA sequences found in this sample. V is TRBV7-9 and J is TRBJ2-7; TRBD1 is a possible D gene (6 bases). V lost 5 bases to trimming and J lost 4 bases, with 12 bases between them. The CDR3 is made up of 13 amino acids. CDR1 SEHNR and CDR2 FQNEAQ come from the germline V gene (reference sequence). CDR3 DNA sequence: TGTGCCAGCAGCCTCCGTGACAGGTACGAGCAGTACTTC. Amino acid sequence: CASSLRDRYEQYF.

The V gene is TRBV11-2, the J gene TRBJ1-2; 10 bases are a match to TRBD1. CDR1 is SGHAT and CDR2 is FQNNGV in the germline V gene. The V segment lost 5 bases and the J segment 4 bases; nucleotides outside the gene matches: 7. The CDR3 extends over 15 amino acids. The CDR3 here is CASSPGTGVFYGYTF. The CDR3 DNA reads as TGTGCCAGCAGCCCCGGGACAGGGGTTTTCTATGGCTACACCTTC.

The chain links TRBV5-4 to TRBJ2-5, with D possibly matching TRBD2 (5 bases). Trimming removed 3 bases at V and 4 bases at J, with 10 bases between. CDR1 is SGHNT, CDR2 YYREEE, per germline (reference sequence). The CDR3 extends over 13 amino acids. The CDR3 reads CASSSSILETQYF. In DNA form, the CDR3 reads TGTGCCAGCAGCTCTAGCATTTTAGAGACCCAGTACTTC.